Shown below are 5 T cell receptor beta chains from a single sample sequenced in a study of T cell clonotyping in hematopoietic cell transplantation. Time point of the sample: recipient sample about 28 days before transplant, after cytoreduction. Data came from immunoSEQ multiplex PCR; TCRdb stores just in-frame clones and leaves some out. The table includes about 76,000 clones, 95% to 97% detected once. The sample in question was peripheral blood mononuclear cells, obtained before stem cell transplant. The receptor source for this set is a woman aged 50 to 65 with acute myeloid leukemia. Some clones in this sample may be carry-over from other donors' samples.

The chain carries TRBV30 and TRBJ1-1; D remains ambiguous. Germline V gives CDR1 GTSNPN, CDR2 SVGIG (reference sequence). The CDR3 extends over 13 amino acids. Trimming took off 0 bases at V and 3 bases at J, with 8 bases between the two ends. Here the CDR3 reads CAWSVRADTEAFF. The CDR3 bases are TGTGCCTGGAGTGTACGGGCGGACACTGAAGCTTTCTTT. Full variable domain (remainder filled in from reference TRBV30 and TRBJ1-1): SQTIHQWPATLVQPVGSPLSLECTVEGTSNPNLYWYRQAAGRGLQLLFYSVGIGQISSEVPQNLSASRPQDRQFILSSKKLLLSDSGFYLCAWSVRADTEAFFGQGTRLTVV.

This clone was seen once. The V gene is TRBV2, the J gene TRBJ2-7; 11 nucleotides line up with TRBD1. Germline CDR1 and CDR2: SNHLY and FYNNEI. This CDR3 region has 15 residues. J was trimmed by 4 bases and V by 2 bases; bases with no gene match: 4. In nucleotides, the CDR3 is TGTGCCAGCAGTGAACTCGGGACAGGGGGTTACGAGCAGTACTTC. Its translation is CASSELGTGGYEQYF.

The chain has TRBV29-1 and TRBJ2-2; the D is unclear. Trimming shortened V by 5 bases and J by 8 bases, and 12 bases separated the two germline ends. The CDR3 loop spans 12 amino acids. Germline V lookup: CDR1 SQVTM, CDR2 ANQGSEA. The CDR3 DNA reads as TGCAGCGTTCTGAAGGCGGTTGGGGAGCTGTTTTTT. It encodes CSVLKAVGELFF.

This chain connects TRBV20-1 to TRBJ1-1; possibly TRBD1 for D (5 bases). The germline gives CDR1 DFQATT, CDR2 SNEGSKA (reference sequence). This CDR3 region has 9 residues. The CDR3 reads CKQGTEAFF. Written as DNA, the CDR3 is TGCAAGCAGGGCACTGAAGCTTTCTTT.

The chain is built from TRBV5-4 and TRBJ2-2; D remains unclear. From germline, CDR1 is SGHNT and CDR2 YYREEE (reference sequence). CDR3 length: 14 amino acids. Trimming left V 0 bases short and J 5 bases short, with 8 bases between. CDR3 sequence: CASSLVPATGELFF. CDR3 nucleotide sequence: TGTGCCAGCAGCTTGGTGCCAGCGACCGGGGAGCTGTTTTTT.